Following are 22 T cell receptor beta chains from one sample sequenced in a study of cytomegalovirus exposure and HLA in healthy donors. Using immunoSEQ multiplex PCR, the repertoire was profiled, and TCRdb retains in-frame clones only, with some absent. The table shows some 250,000 clones, with 75% to 90% occurring only once. Sequencing used PBMCs. Receptor source: a woman aged 30 to 39 in good health and CMV-seropositive.

V gene TRBV7-2 combines with J gene TRBJ2-7; tentatively, D is TRBD2 (6 bases). Germline V gives CDR1 SGHTA, CDR2 FQGNSA. This CDR3 comprises 15 residues. V gave up 7 bases and J gave up 1 base, with 17 bases separating them. CDR3 sequence (DNA): TGTGCCAGCACCTCCTACTTGGGGGGTTCCTACGAGCAGTACTTC. Translation: CASTSYLGGSYEQYF.

The V and J genes are TRBV28 and TRBJ2-2; 8 bases line up with TRBD2. The CDR3 totals 15 residues. Germline CDR1 reads MDHEN; CDR2 reads SYDVKM. The junction had 12 bases not matched to a gene; V was cut back by 10 bases and J by 5 bases. CDR3 sequence reads: CATTASGSVTGELFF. The CDR3 DNA reads as TGTGCCACAACTGCCAGCGGGAGCGTAACCGGGGAGCTGTTTTTT.

CDR3 sequence: CASSARRGSYNEQFF. The CDR3 nucleotides read TGTGCCAGCAGTGCCAGACGGGGCTCCTACAATGAGCAGTTCTTC. The chain recombines TRBV2 with TRBJ2-1; D perhaps matches TRBD2 (5 bases). The CDR3 extends over 15 amino acids. The V and J ends lost 4 bases and 0 bases respectively, with 10 bases between them. From germline, CDR1 is SNHLY and CDR2 FYNNEI.

J is TRBJ2-1 and V is TRBV11-2; 7 nucleotides line up with TRBD2. V shed 5 bases and J 3 bases; nucleotides not matched to a gene: 10. This CDR3 has 16 amino acids. Germline values: CDR1 SGHAT, CDR2 FQNNGV. DNA for the CDR3: TGTGCCAGCAGCACCATAGCGGGTAGAAACTACAATGAGCAGTTCTTC. It is translated as CASSTIAGRNYNEQFF.

J is TRBJ1-4 and V is TRBV29-1; TRBD1 matches 7 bases. The V gene's germline CDR1 is SQVTM and CDR2 ANQGSEA. With V trimmed by 4 bases and J by 2 bases, 1 base remained unmatched. The CDR3 contains 13 residues. The CDR3 nucleotides read TGCAGCGTTGTAGGGGGCACTAATGAAAAACTGTTTTTT. This encodes CSVVGGTNEKLFF.

CDR3 in DNA: TGTGCCAGCGGGACTACTCCTTCCTACGAGCAGTACTTC. This translates into CASGTTPSYEQYF. The chain uses TRBV28 and TRBJ2-7; 7 nucleotides line up with TRBD2. The CDR3 has 13 residues. V lost 8 bases and J lost 1; bases outside the gene matches: 5. Germline CDR1 MDHEN, CDR2 SYDVKM.

This chain connects TRBV27 to TRBJ2-1; 11 bases fit TRBD2. The V segment lost 10 bases and the J segment 9 bases; nucleotides outside the gene matches: 5. The CDR3 extends over 12 amino acids. The germline CDR1 and CDR2 sequences are MNHEY and SMNVEV (reference sequence). The chain's CDR3 is CATTSGSFEQFF. The CDR3, as DNA: TGTGCCACCACTAGCGGGAGCTTTGAGCAGTTCTTC.

J is TRBJ2-3 and V is TRBV29-1, with TRBD1 as a possible D gene (7 bases). V was shortened by 8 bases and J by 0 bases, with 15 bases between the two germline ends. From germline, CDR1 is SQVTM and CDR2 ANQGSEA. The CDR3 extends over 14 amino acids. The CDR3: CSSGGLSSTDTQYF. DNA of the CDR3: TGCAGCTCAGGGGGGCTGTCTAGCACAGATACGCAGTATTTT.

J is TRBJ2-1 and V is TRBV2, with 9 nucleotides matching TRBD2. The V and J ends lost 6 bases and 0 bases, in that order; junction bases with no gene match: 3. Germline V gene lookup returns CDR1 SNHLY and CDR2 FYNNEI. The CDR3 extends over 15 amino acids. The CDR3 DNA reads TGTGCCAGCAGAGATAGCGGGAGCTCCTACAATGAGCAGTTCTTC. It translates to CASRDSGSSYNEQFF.

J is TRBJ2-5 and V is TRBV5-6; the D gene is possibly TRBD1 (5 bases). The CDR3 sequence is 14 residues long. V lost 1 base and J 4 bases, leaving 11 bases between the germline ends. The germline gives CDR1 SGHDT, CDR2 YYEEEE. The CDR3 coding sequence is TGTGCCAGCAGCTTGATCAGGGCATTAGAGACCCAGTACTTC. Protein: CASSLIRALETQYF.

The chain joins TRBV6-1 to TRBJ2-7; D is ambiguous. This CDR3 is 13 amino acids long. Trimming took 5 bases from V and 1 from J, leaving 9 bases between them. Germline CDR1 reads MNHNS; CDR2 reads SASEGT. CDR3 region: CASSRELSYEQYF. The CDR3 DNA follows: TGTGCCAGCAGTCGAGAACTTTCCTACGAGCAGTACTTC.

The gene calls are TRBV7-8 and TRBJ1-2; TRBD1 aligns across 7 bases. Looked up from germline, CDR1 is SGHVS and CDR2 is FQNEAQ. V was clipped by 5 bases and J by 0 bases; unmatched bases: 9. The CDR3 contains 16 residues. CDR3 coding DNA: TGTGCCAGCAGCCTGACGGGACAGATGTCTAACTATGGCTACACCTTC. Its translation: CASSLTGQMSNYGYTF.

This chain joins TRBV18 and TRBJ1-4; TRBD1 aligns across 9 bases. Germline assignment: CDR1 KGHSH and CDR2 LQKENI. The CDR3 totals 16 residues. Trimming cost V 1 base and J 4 bases; bases outside gene matches: 4. This CDR3 is CASSPQDRGINEKLFF. CDR3 nucleotide sequence: TGTGCCAGCTCACCACAAGACAGGGGGATTAATGAAAAACTGTTTTTT.

This chain connects TRBV28 to TRBJ2-7; TRBD2 matches at 8 bases. Per germline, CDR1 MDHEN and CDR2 SYDVKM. The CDR3 extends over 15 amino acids. Trimming cost V 2 bases and J 0 bases; bases outside gene matches: 3. The CDR3 region is CASSLTGTSSYEQYF. In DNA, the CDR3 is TGTGCCAGCAGTTTAACCGGGACTAGCTCCTACGAGCAGTACTTC.

V is TRBV19 and J is TRBJ2-2, with 7 bases that match TRBD1. The CDR3 consists of 17 residues. With V trimmed by 0 bases and J by 2 bases, 6 bases remained unmatched. The germline CDR1 and CDR2 sequences are LNHDA and SQIVND (reference sequence). The CDR3 coding sequence is TGTGCCAGTAGTATAGACCTTGACAGGGAAAACACCGGGGAGCTGTTTTTT. Protein: CASSIDLDRENTGELFF.

Comment on this clone: At one boundary the junction diverges from the germline segment, which might be a read error. V usage is TRBV7-7 and J usage is TRBJ2-1; D is unresolved. Per the germline V gene, CDR1 is SSHAT and CDR2 is FNYEAQ (reference sequence). The CDR3 runs 13 residues. CDR3 nucleotide sequence: TGTGCTAGCAGCTTCGGTCCTTACAATGAGCAGTTCTTC. Its protein product is CASSFGPYNEQFF.

The V call is TRBV19, the J call TRBJ2-2; perhaps TRBD1 as D (6 bases). The V gene lost 4 bases and the J gene lost 4 bases, with 10 bases spanning the gap. This CDR3 contains 14 residues. Germline CDR1 LNHDA, CDR2 SQIVND (reference sequence). The CDR3 region is CASSKGRGTGELFF. Here the CDR3 DNA reads TGTGCCAGTAGTAAGGGCAGGGGCACCGGGGAGCTGTTTTTT.

The chain couples TRBV27 to TRBJ2-7, with 7 bases fitting TRBD2. Trimming removed 3 bases from V and 4 bases from J; junction bases left unmatched: 9. CDR1 is MNHEY and CDR2 is SMNVEV in the germline V gene (reference sequence). CDR3 length: 15 residues. The CDR3 DNA follows: TGTGCCAGCAGTTTTAAAGCGGGACTTGGTTACGAGCAGTACTTC. It codes for CASSFKAGLGYEQYF.

In regard to this clone: Other nucleotide sequences from this sample produce the same CDR3. The CDR3 DNA sequence: TGTGCCAGCAGTTACTCGGGACAGGGATCCTACGAGCAGTACTTC. It codes for CASSYSGQGSYEQYF. The genes are TRBV6-5 and TRBJ2-7, with 9 bases lining up with TRBD1. Germline V gives CDR1 MNHEY, CDR2 SVGAGI. With 0 bases clipped from V and 1 base from J, the junction kept 1 base outside the gene matches. This CDR3 has 15 amino acids.

V and J are TRBV27 and TRBJ1-1, with 8 nucleotides matching TRBD1. V shed 5 bases and J 1 base; nucleotides not matched to a gene: 6. Per the germline V gene, CDR1 is MNHEY and CDR2 is SMNVEV (reference sequence). This CDR3 region has 15 residues. Here the CDR3 DNA reads TGTGCCAGCAGTCCTGTCGGGACAGGGAACACTGAAGCTTTCTTT. Its translation is CASSPVGTGNTEAFF.

Notes on this clone: A junction end diverges from the germline sequence, so it may reflect a read error. The CDR3 loop reads CASSPRAQGAGNTIYF. DNA for the CDR3: TGCGCCAGCAGCCCCCGGGCACAGGGGGCTGGCAACACCATATATTTT. The chain carries TRBV5-1 and TRBJ1-3, with 9 bases aligning to TRBD1. The CDR3 covers 16 residues. CDR1 and CDR2 (germline): SGHRS, YFSETQ.

The genes are TRBV6-5 and TRBJ1-1; D not resolved. Germline V gene data show CDR1 as MNHEY and CDR2 as SVGAGI. V shed 2 bases and J shed 3 bases, with 4 bases lying between them. The CDR3 has 12 amino acids. The CDR3, as DNA: TGTGCCAGCAGTTACCGGGACACTGAAGCTTTCTTT. Translation: CASSYRDTEAFF.